The 10 T cell receptor beta chains reported below all come from one sample, sequenced in a study of regulatory T cells in long-lasting Graves disease. Construction of TCR beta libraries relied on iRepertoire HTBI primers and on Arm-PCR targeting CDR3 regions. TCRdb re-called the multiplex PCR reads with MiXCR, one entry per CDR3 protein. The sample records more than 300,000 distinct CDR3 sequences, 15% to 19% being singletons. Specified time point: newly diagnosed GD, antithyroid drugs for less than 3 months. There was RNA extracted from PBMCs, and the TCR library was made from it. Sequencing used peripheral blood mononuclear cells (PBMCs), obtained at new diagnosis, from a patient treated with antithyroid drugs. These TCRs come from a female donor with Graves disease.

This clonotype was seen ten or more times. J is TRBJ2-3 and V is TRBV20-1; 9 bases match TRBD2. The germline V gene has CDR1 DFQATT and CDR2 SNEGSKA (reference sequence). V lost 5 bases and J lost 1; bases outside the gene matches: 7. The CDR3 runs to 15 residues. The DNA of the CDR3 is TGCAGTGCTTCAAGTCGGACTAGCGGCACAGATACGCAGTATTTT. Its protein product is CSASSRTSGTDTQYF.

Many counts were recorded for this clonotype. The gene calls are TRBV19 and TRBJ1-5, with D maybe TRBD1 (5 bases). CDR1 is LNHDA, CDR2 SQIVND, per germline (reference sequence). The V gene lost 3 bases and the J gene lost 1 base, with 7 bases spanning the gap. CDR3 length: 14 amino acids. The DNA for the CDR3 is TGTGCCAGTAGTATCTGGGGGAGCAATCAGCCCCAGCATTTT. Translated: CASSIWGSNQPQHF.

The rearrangement links TRBV7-4 to TRBJ1-1; D unclear. The V end lost 3 bases, the J end lost 4 bases, and 12 bases lay between the germline ends. The CDR3 consists of 14 residues. Germline V gene data show CDR1 as SGHVT and CDR2 as SQSDAQ. CDR3 loop: CASSFGLGSTEAFF. The CDR3 DNA sequence: TGTGCCAGCAGCTTTGGACTGGGGAGCACTGAAGCTTTCTTT.

This chain uses TRBV27 with TRBJ1-1; D is possibly TRBD1 (5 bases). Germline values: CDR1 MNHEY, CDR2 SMNVEV (reference sequence). This CDR3 is 14 amino acids long. V lost 2 bases, J lost 6 bases, and 13 bases lay in between. The CDR3 region is CASSLISRVPEAFF. As DNA, the CDR3 is TGTGCCAGCAGTTTAATTTCCAGGGTACCTGAAGCTTTCTTT.

This clonotype was counted at least ten times. This chain connects TRBV12-3 or TRBV12-4 to TRBJ2-7, with 8 bases lining up with TRBD1. The CDR3 loop spans 14 amino acids. V shed 4 bases, J shed 6 bases, and the junction held 8 bases outside the gene matches. The DNA for the CDR3 is TGTGCCAGCAGTTCTAGCGACAGGGGTGGCGAGCAGTACTTC. Residues: CASSSSDRGGEQYF.

The table lists this clonotype with many counts. The CDR3 reads CASSEDREYNEQFF. Written as DNA, the CDR3 is TGTGCCAGCAGCGAGGACAGGGAGTACAATGAGCAGTTCTTC. The chain uses TRBV2 and TRBJ2-1, with 8 bases matching TRBD1. This CDR3 region has 14 residues. Germline V gene sequence: CDR1 SNHLY, CDR2 FYNNEI. V dropped 6 bases and J dropped 4; count of bases not matched to a gene: 5.

This clonotype has ten or more counts. The J gene is TRBJ1-2, the V gene TRBV2; TRBD1 is a possible D gene (6 bases). The CDR3 has 12 residues. Per the germline V gene, CDR1 is SNHLY and CDR2 is FYNNEI. The V end lost 10 bases, the J end lost 4 bases, and 13 bases lay between the germline ends. The CDR3 loop is CAILTGGYGYTF. In DNA form, the CDR3 reads TGTGCCATCCTGACAGGAGGCTATGGCTACACCTTC.

This clonotype has at least ten counts. The chain carries TRBV3-1 and TRBJ1-6; possible D gene TRBD1, 6 bases. Trimming took 1 base from V and 2 from J, leaving 12 bases between them. Germline V gene data show CDR1 as LGHDT and CDR2 as YNNKEL (reference sequence). The CDR3 length is 17 residues. The CDR3 region is CASSQGGRTAYNSPLHF. CDR3 DNA: TGTGCCAGCAGCCAAGGGGGTCGGACAGCCTATAATTCACCCCTCCACTTT.

This clonotype was counted only a few times. The chain combines TRBV10-3 with TRBJ2-3, with 11 bases matching TRBD2. V lost 9 bases, J lost 5 bases, and 4 bases stayed unmatched. The CDR3 has 13 residues. Germline loops: CDR1 ENHRY, CDR2 SYGVKD. CDR3 sequence (DNA): TGTGCCATTAGCGGGGGGGCCGGAGATACGCAGTATTTT. Translating gives CAISGGAGDTQYF.

This clonotype was detected a few times. This sequence joins TRBV12-3 or TRBV12-4 and TRBJ1-2; D remains ambiguous. Trimming stripped 3 bases from V and 8 bases from J, with 13 bases between. The length of the CDR3 is 13 residues. CDR3 protein: CASSLVSGEGYTF. The CDR3 coding sequence is TGTGCCAGCAGTTTGGTTTCTGGGGAGGGCTACACCTTC.